This T cell receptor beta chain was obtained from a study of blood T cell repertoires in COVID-19. Study-wide background: Acute-phase and convalescent COVID-19 samples originated in the United States, Italy and Spain. T cells, B-cell-depleted T cells, or PBMCs supplied cDNA or gDNA.

Produced via immunoSEQ multiplex PCR; TCRdb's table is partial and in-frame only. The table shows over 150,000 clones, with around 80% occurring only once. V lost 3 bases and J lost 0, with 14 bases in between. CDR3 length: 16 residues. Germline CDR1 MNHEY, CDR2 SMNVEV (reference sequence). Sequenced sample: peripheral blood. This TCR came from a woman aged 40 to 50 with COVID-19, enrolled during active disease. V and J are TRBV27 and TRBJ1-1, with a possible D match to TRBD1 (5 bases). The CDR3 DNA sequence: TGTGCCAGCAGTTTGGGGCCCTGGAAGATGAACACTGAAGCTTTCTTT. Protein: CASSLGPWKMNTEAFF.